The rows below give T cell receptor beta chains drawn from one sample of a study of monozygotic twins with inflammatory bowel disease. TCRdb re-called the 5' RACE reads and catalogs CDR3 proteins one per entry, DNA excluded. This table holds about 160,000 distinct CDR3 sequences. Sequencing used blood. These receptors all stem from a human donor with ulcerative colitis or Crohn's disease, or a healthy co-twin of an affected twin (not recorded which). Both conserved end residues are part of each CDR3.

CDR3aa	v_gene	j_gene
CASSLVGSGGTDTQYF	TRBV5-1	TRBJ2-3
CASSGRGGTNIQYF	TRBV9	TRBJ2-4
CASSEAQPGSWFYEQYF	TRBV2	TRBJ2-7
CASSQTGRDYGYTF	TRBV12-3/TRBV12-4	TRBJ1-2
CAIRNTQGQGTYEQYF	TRBV10-3	TRBJ2-7
CASRTGTGVDGTGNEQFF	TRBV6-2/TRBV6-3	TRBJ2-1
CASSLGTFTNEKLFF	TRBV28	TRBJ1-4
CASSPGQGYQQYF	TRBV18	TRBJ2-7
CASSTGGAAQDEQYF	TRBV7-2	TRBJ2-7
CSAETGLTLNYGYTF	TRBV20-1	TRBJ1-2
CATRPPGENTEAFF	TRBV19	TRBJ1-1
CASGGGVQETQYF	TRBV18	TRBJ2-5
CASSFRTGTGNTIYF	TRBV7-2	TRBJ1-3